These 29 T cell receptor beta chains were sequenced from one sample in a study of cytomegalovirus exposure and HLA in healthy donors. The PCR had 60 Vbeta and 13 Jbeta primers. Generated by immunoSEQ multiplex PCR, the TCRdb table keeps only in-frame clones and is missing some. The profile shows 100,000 to 150,000 clones, about two thirds of them singletons. Sequencing input: PBMCs. All receptors come from a man aged 55 to 70 in good health and CMV-seropositive.

The rearrangement uses TRBV21-1 and TRBJ2-7; no check of the table's D call, TRBD1, against the DNA was made. TRBV21-1 is tagged as a pseudogene. This CDR3 comprises 12 residues. The CDR3 sequence is CASRKTGYEQYF. CDR3 nucleotides: TGTGCCAGCAGAAAGACAGGCTACGAGCAGTACTTC.

The J gene is TRBJ1-4, the V gene TRBV6-1; no definite D call. This CDR3 contains 14 residues. The V gene's germline CDR1 is MNHNS and CDR2 SASEGT. The germline V and J ends were trimmed by 4 bases and 2 bases, with 8 bases remaining between them. CDR3 in amino acids: CASSVESTNEKLFF. The CDR3 nucleotides read TGTGCCAGCAGTGTAGAATCCACTAATGAAAAACTGTTTTTT.

This rearrangement joins TRBV30 to TRBJ2-3, with D unclear. This CDR3 region has 11 residues. V lost 2 bases to trimming and J lost 3 bases, with 3 bases between them. Germline loops: CDR1 GTSNPN, CDR2 SVGIG (reference sequence). The CDR3 coding sequence is TGTGCCTGGAGTCCTACAGATACGCAGTATTTT. Protein sequence: CAWSPTDTQYF.

This rearrangement joins TRBV7-9 to TRBJ1-3; no definite D call. In germline, CDR1 is SEHNR, CDR2 FQNEAQ (reference sequence). This CDR3 contains 13 residues. Trimming cost V 1 base and J 9 bases, with 10 bases left between them. The CDR3 nucleotides read TGTGCCAGCAGCTTAGGGGCCGAAGGCACCATATATTTT. This gives the protein CASSLGAEGTIYF.

The chain is built from TRBV5-1 and TRBJ2-2, with 10 bases lining up with TRBD1. Germline CDR1 SGHRS, CDR2 YFSETQ. The CDR3 covers 17 residues. The V segment lost 2 bases and the J segment 1 base; nucleotides outside the gene matches: 5. Here the CDR3 reads CASSFGRTGGNTGELFF. CDR3 DNA sequence: TGCGCCAGCAGCTTTGGGAGGACAGGGGGGAACACCGGGGAGCTGTTTTTT.

V and J are TRBV14 and TRBJ2-7, with TRBD1 identical over 8 bases. J was trimmed by 6 bases and V by 1 base; bases with no gene match: 11. This CDR3 is built from 16 residues. Germline V gene data show CDR1 as SGHDN and CDR2 as FVKESK. CDR3 residues: CASSQVTGPGQGEQYF. CDR3 DNA: TGTGCCAGCAGCCAAGTCACGGGACCTGGACAGGGCGAGCAGTACTTC.

This rearrangement joins TRBV19 to TRBJ1-2; TRBD1 aligns across 7 bases. The CDR3 is 15 residues long. Germline CDR1 LNHDA, CDR2 SQIVND (reference sequence). J lost 3 bases, V lost 8 bases, and 12 bases had no gene match. This chain's CDR3 is CASHPNRGSDYGYTF. CDR3 coding DNA: TGTGCCAGTCATCCCAACAGGGGATCGGACTATGGCTACACCTTC.

The chain employs TRBV6-6 and TRBJ2-5; possibly TRBD1 for D (5 bases). Trimming left V 7 bases short and J 4 bases short, with 7 bases between. This CDR3 contains 11 residues. CDR1 MNHNY and CDR2 SVGAGI come from the germline V gene (reference sequence). CDR3 nucleotide sequence: TGTGCCAGCATCAGGGTAGAGACCCAGTACTTC. The encoded protein is CASIRVETQYF.

This clone was counted between two and nine times. The chain has TRBV28 and TRBJ2-7; D gene ambiguous. The CDR3 consists of 13 residues. Deletions cut 4 bases from V and 3 bases from J, with 10 bases between. Germline V lookup: CDR1 MDHEN, CDR2 SYDVKM. The CDR3 region is CASSSGSNYEQYF. CDR3 DNA sequence: TGTGCCAGCAGTTCGGGTAGCAACTACGAGCAGTACTTC.

This clone appeared a single time. This chain connects TRBV4-1 to TRBJ1-4; D is undetermined. The CDR3 is made up of 19 amino acids. The germline V gene has CDR1 MGHRA and CDR2 YSYEKL. V lost 1 base and J 4 bases, leaving 22 bases between the germline ends. CDR3 loop: CASSQVRGQRASDNEKLFF. The DNA for the CDR3 is TGCGCCAGCAGCCAAGTTAGAGGCCAAAGAGCATCGGATAATGAAAAACTGTTTTTT.

In its sample, this clone was seen a few times. The rearrangement joins TRBV6-5 to TRBJ2-5, with no clear D. The germline gives CDR1 MNHEY, CDR2 SVGAGI. The V end lost 6 bases, the J end lost 5 bases, and 10 bases lay between the germline ends. CDR3 length: 12 amino acids. CDR3 sequence (DNA): TGTGCCAGCAGCCCTGACTGGGAGACCCAGTACTTC. It codes for CASSPDWETQYF.

The DNA for the CDR3 is TGTGCCAGCAGCGGTACGGACTCCACCGGGCTGTTTTTT. Translated, it gives CASSGTDSTGLFF. This chain links TRBV4-2 with TRBJ2-2, with a possible D match to TRBD2 (5 bases). V lost 5 bases, J lost 13 bases, and 17 bases lay in between. The CDR3 covers 13 residues. Germline V gene sequence: CDR1 LGHNA, CDR2 YNFKEQ.

The chain employs TRBV28 and TRBJ2-5, with D tentatively TRBD1 (5 bases). Looked up from germline, CDR1 is MDHEN and CDR2 is SYDVKM. The CDR3 totals 13 residues. V lost 3 bases and J 1 base, leaving 6 bases between the germline ends. The CDR3 DNA reads as TGTGCCAGCAGTTTTAGGGGCCAAGAGACCCAGTACTTC. Translating gives CASSFRGQETQYF. The entire variable domain, with the rest obtained from reference TRBV28 and TRBJ2-5, is as follows: DVKVTQSSRYLVKRTGEKVFLECVQDMDHENMFWYRQDPGLGLRLIYFSYDVKMKEKGDIPEGYSVSREKKERFSLILESASTNQTSMYLCASSFRGQETQYFGPGTRLLVL.

J is TRBJ1-5 and V is TRBV28; 8 nucleotides line up with TRBD1. Germline V lookup: CDR1 MDHEN, CDR2 SYDVKM. V lost 7 bases and J lost 5; bases outside the gene matches: 7. This CDR3 has 14 residues. The CDR3 reads CASNLDREDQPQHF. CDR3 nucleotides: TGTGCCAGCAACCTGGACAGGGAAGATCAGCCCCAGCATTTT.

The chain links TRBV5-4 to TRBJ1-6, with D possibly matching TRBD1 (5 bases). Germline-derived CDR1 and CDR2 are SGHNT and YYREEE (reference sequence). V was trimmed by 3 bases and J by 14 bases, leaving 15 bases between them. This CDR3 has 13 amino acids. The CDR3: CASSSFAGRTLHF. The DNA of the CDR3 is TGTGCCAGCAGCTCCTTCGCAGGGCGAACCCTCCACTTT.

The chain is built from TRBV5-5 and TRBJ1-1; D is unresolved. The CDR3 runs 11 residues. Germline CDR1 is SGHKS and CDR2 is YYEKEE (reference sequence). V was pared by 2 bases and J by 6 bases, with 5 bases between. CDR3 sequence: CASSFGSEAFF. CDR3 nucleotides: TGTGCCAGCAGCTTCGGGTCTGAAGCTTTCTTT. Full variable domain (remainder filled in from reference TRBV5-5 and TRBJ1-1): DAGVTQSPTHLIKTRGQQVTLRCSPISGHKSVSWYQQVLGQGPQFIFQYYEKEERGRGNFPDRFSARQFPNYSSELNVNALLLGDSALYLCASSFGSEAFFGQGTRLTVV.

The chain employs TRBV6-6 and TRBJ2-3; D is perhaps TRBD2 (5 bases). With 8 bases removed from V and 1 base from J, the gap between germline ends came to 10 bases. The CDR3 is 13 residues long. Germline values: CDR1 MNHNY, CDR2 SVGAGI (reference sequence). For the CDR3, the DNA is TGTGCCAGCCGAACCGGGGGCACAGATACGCAGTATTTT. Translation gives CASRTGGTDTQYF.

This rearrangement joins TRBV7-6 to TRBJ1-6, with D maybe TRBD1 (6 bases). The CDR3 is 16 amino acids. Trimming pared 2 bases from V and 6 bases from J, leaving 14 bases between. Germline CDR1 reads SGHVS; CDR2 reads FNYEAQ. DNA for the CDR3: TGTGCCAGCAGCTTAACCCTCGGACAGACTAATTCACCCCTCCACTTT. It is translated as CASSLTLGQTNSPLHF.

The chain carries TRBV28 and TRBJ2-7; 7 bases are shared with TRBD2. Per the germline V gene, CDR1 is MDHEN and CDR2 is SYDVKM. J lost 0 bases, V lost 7 bases, and 15 bases had no gene match. The CDR3 is 17 amino acids. This CDR3 reads CASKVGGGGQSSYEQYF. For the CDR3, the DNA is TGTGCCAGCAAGGTGGGTGGGGGGGGTCAGAGCTCCTACGAGCAGTACTTC. The full variable domain, in which reference TRBV28 and TRBJ2-7 provide the parts outside the CDR3, is DVKVTQSSRYLVKRTGEKVFLECVQDMDHENMFWYRQDPGLGLRLIYFSYDVKMKEKGDIPEGYSVSREKKERFSLILESASTNQTSMYLCASKVGGGGQSSYEQYFGPGTRLTVT.

The genes are TRBV11-2 and TRBJ1-5, with 9 bases lining up with TRBD1. V trimming: 5 bases; J trimming: 9 bases; junction bases outside the gene matches: 8. Germline CDR1 and CDR2: SGHAT and FQNNGV. This CDR3 contains 14 residues. The CDR3 sequence: CASSKDRGYGPQHF. The CDR3 nucleotides are TGTGCCAGCAGCAAAGACAGGGGGTATGGGCCCCAGCATTTT.

This clone occurred a few times. The chain links TRBV9 to TRBJ2-3, with 16 bases identical to TRBD2. The CDR3 is 18 residues long. Germline CDR1 SGDLS, CDR2 YYNGEE. The V gene end was trimmed by 8 bases and the J gene end by 0 bases; junction bases not matched to a gene: 9. The CDR3 here is CASGPGLAGGTSTDTQYF. CDR3 DNA: TGTGCCAGTGGACCGGGACTAGCGGGGGGGACCAGCACAGATACGCAGTATTTT.

The rearrangement links TRBV4-1 to TRBJ2-2, with TRBD1 as a possible D gene (5 bases). This CDR3 comprises 16 residues. CDR1 and CDR2 from the germline V gene are MGHRA and YSYEKL. The ends were cut back, 4 bases at V and 7 bases at J, with 19 bases in the middle. Here the CDR3 reads CASSRDDVGRGGELFF. The DNA for the CDR3 is TGCGCCAGCAGCCGGGATGACGTGGGGCGAGGCGGGGAGCTGTTTTTT.

This chain connects TRBV5-1 to TRBJ2-3, with 7 bases aligning to TRBD1. The germline V gene has CDR1 SGHRS and CDR2 YFSETQ. This CDR3 is built from 19 residues. Trimming cost V 0 bases and J 2 bases; bases outside gene matches: 15. The CDR3 sequence is CASSLVGAVQGEFTDTQYF. The CDR3 DNA reads TGCGCCAGCAGCTTGGTAGGGGCGGTTCAGGGGGAATTCACAGATACGCAGTATTTT.

The chain joins TRBV6-6 to TRBJ1-1; D ambiguous. V shed 4 bases and J shed 1 base, with 10 bases lying between them. Germline CDR1 and CDR2: MNHNY and SVGAGI (reference sequence). The CDR3 contains 14 residues. This chain's CDR3 is CASSSHSSNTEAFF. In nucleotides, the CDR3 is TGTGCCAGCAGTTCTCACAGCTCGAACACTGAAGCTTTCTTT.

The chain couples TRBV27 to TRBJ2-1, with 7 bases that match TRBD2. The V gene's germline CDR1 is MNHEY and CDR2 SMNVEV (reference sequence). The CDR3 extends over 17 amino acids. V trimming: 4 bases; J trimming: 9 bases; junction bases outside the gene matches: 18. As DNA, the CDR3 is TGTGCCAGCAGTTGGTTCCCCGGTAGCGGGCTGGGGGGTGAGCAGTTCTTC. Its translation is CASSWFPGSGLGGEQFF.

The genes are TRBV6-5 and TRBJ1-4; D is uncertain. The V gene lost 2 bases and the J gene lost 4 bases, with 14 bases spanning the gap. Germline CDR1 reads MNHEY; CDR2 reads SVGAGI. The CDR3 loop spans 16 amino acids. CDR3 residues: CASSYGRRSYNEKLFF. The DNA for the CDR3 is TGTGCCAGCAGTTACGGGAGACGGTCCTATAATGAAAAACTGTTTTTT.

The chain recombines TRBV6-5 with TRBJ2-2; TRBD1 is a possible D gene (5 bases). Trimming cost V 6 bases and J 0 bases, with 11 bases left between them. The CDR3 has 15 amino acids. Germline V lookup: CDR1 MNHEY, CDR2 SVGAGI. CDR3 loop: CASRPQGANTGELFF. DNA of the CDR3: TGTGCCAGCAGACCGCAGGGCGCGAACACCGGGGAGCTGTTTTTT.

V usage is TRBV29-1 and J usage is TRBJ2-1; 7 bases align to TRBD2. The CDR3 runs to 14 residues. CDR1 and CDR2 from the germline V gene are SQVTM and ANQGSEA. The V segment lost 3 bases and the J segment 7 bases; nucleotides outside the gene matches: 9. The CDR3 nucleotides read TGCAGCGTTGAGGTTAGGAGCGGGGATAATGAGCAGTTCTTC. Its protein is CSVEVRSGDNEQFF.

This clone was detected once. The chain links TRBV19 to TRBJ2-5; D ambiguous. The CDR3 sequence is 15 residues long. From germline, CDR1 is LNHDA and CDR2 SQIVND (reference sequence). The ends were cut back, 3 bases at V and 2 bases at J, with 13 bases in the middle. The CDR3 coding sequence is TGTGCCAGTAGTATGCGGAGACGCTCACAAGAGACCCAGTACTTC. Translated: CASSMRRRSQETQYF.